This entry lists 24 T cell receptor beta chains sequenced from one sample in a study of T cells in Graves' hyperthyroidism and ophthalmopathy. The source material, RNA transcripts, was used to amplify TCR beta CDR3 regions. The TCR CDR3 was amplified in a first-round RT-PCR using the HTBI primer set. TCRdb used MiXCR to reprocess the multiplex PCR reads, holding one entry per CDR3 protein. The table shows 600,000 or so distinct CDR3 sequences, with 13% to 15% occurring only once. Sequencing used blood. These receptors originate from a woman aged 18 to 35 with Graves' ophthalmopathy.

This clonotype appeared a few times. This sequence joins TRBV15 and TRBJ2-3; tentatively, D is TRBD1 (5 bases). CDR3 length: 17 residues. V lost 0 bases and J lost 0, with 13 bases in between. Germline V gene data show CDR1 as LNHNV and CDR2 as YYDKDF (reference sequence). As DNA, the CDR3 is TGTGCCACCAGCAGAGATAGTTTGACAGTTAGCACAGATACGCAGTATTTT. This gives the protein CATSRDSLTVSTDTQYF.

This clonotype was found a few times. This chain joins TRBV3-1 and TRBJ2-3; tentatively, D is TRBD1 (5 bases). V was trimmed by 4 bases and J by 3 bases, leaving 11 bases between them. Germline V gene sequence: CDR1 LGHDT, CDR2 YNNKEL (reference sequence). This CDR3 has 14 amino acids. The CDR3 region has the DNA TGTGCCAGCAGCCTCAGGGTGAGGACAGATACGCAGTATTTT. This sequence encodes CASSLRVRTDTQYF.

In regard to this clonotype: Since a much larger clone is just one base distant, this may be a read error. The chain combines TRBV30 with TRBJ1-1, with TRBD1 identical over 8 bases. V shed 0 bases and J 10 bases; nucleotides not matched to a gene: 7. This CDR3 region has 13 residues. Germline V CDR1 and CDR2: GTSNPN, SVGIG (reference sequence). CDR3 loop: CAWSVSGGRGAFF. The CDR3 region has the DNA TGTGCCTGGAGTGTATCAGGGGGCAGGGGAGCTTTCTTT.

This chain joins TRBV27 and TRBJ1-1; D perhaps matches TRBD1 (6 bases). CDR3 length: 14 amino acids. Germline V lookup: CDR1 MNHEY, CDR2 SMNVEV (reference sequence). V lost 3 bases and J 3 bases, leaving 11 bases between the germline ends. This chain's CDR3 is CASSFHRVDTEAFF. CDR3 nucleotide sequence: TGTGCCAGCAGTTTTCACAGGGTAGACACTGAAGCTTTCTTT.

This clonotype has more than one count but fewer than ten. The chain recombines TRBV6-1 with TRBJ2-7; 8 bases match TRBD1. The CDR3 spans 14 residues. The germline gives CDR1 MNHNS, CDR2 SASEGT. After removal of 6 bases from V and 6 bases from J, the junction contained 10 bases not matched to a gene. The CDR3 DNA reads TGTGCCAGCAGCCAAGTGCAGGGGGCCGCCGAGCAGTACTTC. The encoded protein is CASSQVQGAAEQYF.

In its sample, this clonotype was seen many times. The CDR3 DNA is TGTGCCTGGAGTGTAACCAAGGGCAATCAGCCCCAGCATTTT. Translation gives CAWSVTKGNQPQHF. This chain links TRBV30 with TRBJ1-5; D remains ambiguous. CDR3 length equals 14 residues. The germline CDR1 and CDR2 sequences are GTSNPN and SVGIG (reference sequence). Trimming shortened V by 0 bases and J by 2 bases, and 8 bases separated the two germline ends.

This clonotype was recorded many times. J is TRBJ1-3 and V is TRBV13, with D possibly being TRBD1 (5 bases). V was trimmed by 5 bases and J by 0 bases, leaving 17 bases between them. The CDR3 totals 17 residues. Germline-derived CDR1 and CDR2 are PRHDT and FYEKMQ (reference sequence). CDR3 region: CASSPTSGVNSGNTIYF. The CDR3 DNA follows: TGTGCCAGCAGCCCTACGTCGGGGGTGAACTCTGGAAACACCATATATTTT.

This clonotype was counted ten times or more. In DNA, the CDR3 is TGTGCCTGGGGGATAGCGGGAGGGCCTACTGAGCAGTTCTTC. Protein: CAWGIAGGPTEQFF. The V call is TRBV30, the J call TRBJ2-1; 11 nucleotides agree with TRBD2. CDR3 length: 14 residues. CDR1 is GTSNPN and CDR2 is SVGIG in the germline V gene (reference sequence). V trimming: 5 bases; J trimming: 9 bases; junction bases outside the gene matches: 9.

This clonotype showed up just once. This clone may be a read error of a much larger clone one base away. CDR3: CAGSPATNERLFF. CDR3 bases: TGTGCCGGGTCACCTGCAACTAATGAAAGACTGTTTTTT. The chain has TRBV2 and TRBJ1-4; no reliable D call. Germline V lookup: CDR1 SNHLY, CDR2 FYNNEI. The CDR3 length is 13 residues. The full variable domain, completed using reference TRBV2 and TRBJ1-4, is EPEVTQTPSHQVTQMGQEVILRCVPISNHLYFYWYRQILGQKVEFLVSFYNNEISEKSEIFDDQFSVERPDGSNFTLKIRSTKLEDSAMYFCAGSPATNERLFFGSGTQLSVL.

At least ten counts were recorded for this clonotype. The CDR3, as DNA: TGTGCCAGCAGCTTGGATGGACAGGGGGCCGGCTATGGCTACACCTTC. Amino acids: CASSLDGQGAGYGYTF. The rearrangement uses TRBV7-2 and TRBJ1-2; TRBD1 matches at 11 bases. Germline-derived CDR1 and CDR2 are SGHTA and FQGNSA. The trim removed 3 bases at V and 4 bases at J, leaving 7 bases unmatched. The CDR3 has 16 amino acids.

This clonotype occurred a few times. The CDR3 DNA reads TGTGCCAGCAGTTTATCGCCCGTAGGGGTTAGAGGCTACACCTTC. Encoded protein: CASSLSPVGVRGYTF. The rearrangement uses TRBV12-3 or TRBV12-4 and TRBJ1-2; D possibly corresponds to TRBD1 (5 bases). The CDR3 extends over 15 amino acids. V was clipped by 2 bases and J by 8 bases, with 18 bases between them.

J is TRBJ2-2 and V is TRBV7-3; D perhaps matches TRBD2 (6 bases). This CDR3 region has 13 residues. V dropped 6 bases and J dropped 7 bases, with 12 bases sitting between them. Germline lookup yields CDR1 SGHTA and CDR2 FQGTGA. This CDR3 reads CASRSGVGGELFF. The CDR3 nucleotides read TGTGCCAGCAGATCGGGGGTGGGCGGGGAGCTGTTTTTT.

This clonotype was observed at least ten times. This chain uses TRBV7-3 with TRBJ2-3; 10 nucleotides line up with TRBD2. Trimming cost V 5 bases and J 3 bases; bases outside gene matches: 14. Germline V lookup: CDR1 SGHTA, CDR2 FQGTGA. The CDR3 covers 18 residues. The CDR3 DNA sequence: TGTGCCAGCAGCCCCGGATTTTTCCTAGCGGGAGAGACAGATACGCAGTATTTT. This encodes CASSPGFFLAGETDTQYF.

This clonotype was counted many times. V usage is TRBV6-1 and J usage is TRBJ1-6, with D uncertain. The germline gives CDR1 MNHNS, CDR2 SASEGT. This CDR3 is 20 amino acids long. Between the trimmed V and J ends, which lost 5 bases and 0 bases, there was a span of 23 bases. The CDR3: CASSRGIPRRFSSYNSPLHF. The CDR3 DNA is TGTGCCAGCAGTCGAGGAATTCCGCGGCGATTCAGCTCCTATAATTCACCCCTCCACTTT.

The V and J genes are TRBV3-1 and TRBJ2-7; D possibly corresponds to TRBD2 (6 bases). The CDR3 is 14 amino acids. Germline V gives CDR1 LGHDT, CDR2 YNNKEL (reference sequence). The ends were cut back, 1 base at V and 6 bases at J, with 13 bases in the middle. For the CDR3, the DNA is TGTGCCAGCAGCCAAGGACTAGGAGGAGGCGAGCAGTACTTC. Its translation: CASSQGLGGGEQYF.

The CDR3 region is CASSPQGFAYEQYF. The CDR3 bases are TGTGCCAGCAGCCCACAGGGTTTCGCCTACGAGCAGTACTTC. This chain links TRBV14 with TRBJ2-7; D is possibly TRBD1 (6 bases). Germline-derived CDR1 and CDR2 are SGHDN and FVKESK. This CDR3 has 14 residues. Trimming took 4 bases from V and 2 from J, leaving 12 bases between them.

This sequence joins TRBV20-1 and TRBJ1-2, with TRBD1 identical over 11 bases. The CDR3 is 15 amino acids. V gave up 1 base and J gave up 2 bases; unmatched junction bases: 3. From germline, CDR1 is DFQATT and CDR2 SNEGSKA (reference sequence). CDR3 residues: CSARVRDRGNYGYTF. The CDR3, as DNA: TGCAGTGCTAGAGTCCGGGACAGGGGGAACTATGGCTACACCTTC.

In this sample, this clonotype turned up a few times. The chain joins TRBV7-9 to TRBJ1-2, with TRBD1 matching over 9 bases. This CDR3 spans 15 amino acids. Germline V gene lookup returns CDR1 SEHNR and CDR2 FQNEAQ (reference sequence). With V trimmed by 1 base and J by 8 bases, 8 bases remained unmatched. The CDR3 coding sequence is TGTGCCAGCAGCTTAGTTACCGGGACAGGGAGGGGCTACACCTTC. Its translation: CASSLVTGTGRGYTF.

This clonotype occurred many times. In DNA form, the CDR3 reads TGTGCCAGCAGACCAGTGGGGGCCGGGAGTGAAAAACTGTTTTTT. Encoded protein: CASRPVGAGSEKLFF. This chain connects TRBV6-2 or TRBV6-3 to TRBJ1-4; D might be TRBD1 (6 bases). Germline lookup yields CDR1 MNHEY and CDR2 SVGEGT. V was trimmed by 6 bases and J by 7 bases, leaving 18 bases between them. The CDR3 runs to 15 residues.

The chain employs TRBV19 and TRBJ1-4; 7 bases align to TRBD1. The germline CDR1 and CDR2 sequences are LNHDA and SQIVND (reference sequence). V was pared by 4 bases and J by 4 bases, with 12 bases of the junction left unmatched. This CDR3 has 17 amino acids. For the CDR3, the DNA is TGTGCCAGTAGTACAGACTTAGCCGGGACAGTTAATGAAAAACTGTTTTTT. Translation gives CASSTDLAGTVNEKLFF.

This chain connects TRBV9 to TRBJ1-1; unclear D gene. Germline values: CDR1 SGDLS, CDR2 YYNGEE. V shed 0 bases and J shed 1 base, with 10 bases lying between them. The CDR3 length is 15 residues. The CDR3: CASSVESTPNTEAFF. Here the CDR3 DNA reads TGTGCCAGCAGCGTAGAAAGCACCCCGAACACTGAAGCTTTCTTT.

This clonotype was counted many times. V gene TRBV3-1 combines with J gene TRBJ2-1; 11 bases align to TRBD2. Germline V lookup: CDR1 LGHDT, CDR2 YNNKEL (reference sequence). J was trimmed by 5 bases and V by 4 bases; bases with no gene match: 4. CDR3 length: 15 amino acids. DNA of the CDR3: TGTGCCAGCAGCCGTGGACTAGCGGGTAACAATGAGCAGTTCTTC. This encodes CASSRGLAGNNEQFF.

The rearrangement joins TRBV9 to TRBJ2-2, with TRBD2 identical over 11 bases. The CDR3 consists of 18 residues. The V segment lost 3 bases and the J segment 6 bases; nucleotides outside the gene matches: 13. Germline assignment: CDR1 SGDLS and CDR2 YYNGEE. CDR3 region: CASSGSGLAAKRAGELFF. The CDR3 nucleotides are TGTGCCAGCAGCGGATCGGGACTAGCGGCAAAACGAGCCGGGGAGCTGTTTTTT.

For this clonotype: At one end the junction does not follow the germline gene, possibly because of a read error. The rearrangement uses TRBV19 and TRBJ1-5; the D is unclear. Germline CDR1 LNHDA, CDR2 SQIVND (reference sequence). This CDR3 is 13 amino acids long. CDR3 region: CASTRNSDQPQHF. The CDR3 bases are TGTGCCAGTACTCGAAATAGCGATCAGCCCCAGCATTTT. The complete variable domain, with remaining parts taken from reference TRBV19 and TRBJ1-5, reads DGGITQSPKYLFRKEGQNVTLSCEQNLNHDAMYWYRQDPGQGLRLIYYSQIVNDFQKGDIAEGYSVSREKKESFPLTVTSAQKNPTAFYLCASTRNSDQPQHFGDGTRLSIL.